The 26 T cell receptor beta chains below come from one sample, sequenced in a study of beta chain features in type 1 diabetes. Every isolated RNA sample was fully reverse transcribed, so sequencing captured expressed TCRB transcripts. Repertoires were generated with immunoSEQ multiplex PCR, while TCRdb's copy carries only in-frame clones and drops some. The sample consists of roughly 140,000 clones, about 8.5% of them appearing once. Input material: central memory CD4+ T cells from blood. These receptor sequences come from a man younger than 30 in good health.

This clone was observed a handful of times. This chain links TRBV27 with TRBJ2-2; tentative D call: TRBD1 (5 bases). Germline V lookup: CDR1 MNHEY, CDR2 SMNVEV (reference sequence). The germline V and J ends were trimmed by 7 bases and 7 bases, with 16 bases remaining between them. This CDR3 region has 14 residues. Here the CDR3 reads CASIDQGGSGELFF. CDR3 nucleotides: TGTGCCAGCATCGACCAGGGTGGAAGCGGGGAGCTGTTTTTT.

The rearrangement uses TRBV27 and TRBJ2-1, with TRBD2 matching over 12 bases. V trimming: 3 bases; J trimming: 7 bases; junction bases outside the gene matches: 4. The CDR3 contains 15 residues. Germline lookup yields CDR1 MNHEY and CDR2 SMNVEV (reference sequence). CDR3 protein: CASSLGLAGINEQFF. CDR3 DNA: TGTGCCAGCAGTTTGGGACTAGCGGGCATAAATGAGCAGTTCTTC.

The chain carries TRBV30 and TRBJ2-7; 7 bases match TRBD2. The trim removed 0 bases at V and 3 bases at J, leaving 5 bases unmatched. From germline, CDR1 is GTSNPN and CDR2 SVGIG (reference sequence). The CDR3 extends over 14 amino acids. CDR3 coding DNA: TGTGCCTGGAGTGTAGTGGGAGGGGACTACGAGCAGTACTTC. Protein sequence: CAWSVVGGDYEQYF. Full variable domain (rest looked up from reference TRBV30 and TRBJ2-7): SQTIHQWPATLVQPVGSPLSLECTVEGTSNPNLYWYRQAAGRGLQLLFYSVGIGQISSEVPQNLSASRPQDRQFILSSKKLLLSDSGFYLCAWSVVGGDYEQYFGPGTRLTVT.

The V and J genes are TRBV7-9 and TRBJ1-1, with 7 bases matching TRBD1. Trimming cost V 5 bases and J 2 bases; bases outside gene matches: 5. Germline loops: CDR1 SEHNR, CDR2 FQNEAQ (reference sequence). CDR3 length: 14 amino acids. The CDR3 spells CASSIQGGNTEAFF. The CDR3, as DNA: TGTGCCAGCAGCATTCAGGGGGGAAACACTGAAGCTTTCTTT.

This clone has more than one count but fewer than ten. The CDR3 DNA follows: TGTGCCAGCAGTCCGGGACAGGCTACCTACGAGCAGTACTTC. Its translation: CASSPGQATYEQYF. The rearrangement links TRBV28 to TRBJ2-7, with 8 bases identical to TRBD1. V gave up 5 bases and J gave up 2 bases; unmatched junction bases: 5. Per germline, CDR1 MDHEN and CDR2 SYDVKM. The length of the CDR3 is 14 residues.

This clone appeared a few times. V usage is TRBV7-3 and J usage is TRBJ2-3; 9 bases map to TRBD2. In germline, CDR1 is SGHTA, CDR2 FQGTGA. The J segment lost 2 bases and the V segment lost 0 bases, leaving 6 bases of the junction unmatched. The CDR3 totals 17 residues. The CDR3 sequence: CASSLTASGAVTDTQYF. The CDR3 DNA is TGTGCCAGCAGCTTAACGGCTAGCGGGGCGGTCACAGATACGCAGTATTTT.

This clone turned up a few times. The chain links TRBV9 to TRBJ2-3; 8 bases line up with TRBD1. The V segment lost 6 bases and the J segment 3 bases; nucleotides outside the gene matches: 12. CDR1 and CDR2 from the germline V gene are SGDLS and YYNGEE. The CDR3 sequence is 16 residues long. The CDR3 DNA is TGTGCCAGCACCAGGGCAGGGACAGGAGGGACAGATACGCAGTATTTT. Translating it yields CASTRAGTGGTDTQYF.

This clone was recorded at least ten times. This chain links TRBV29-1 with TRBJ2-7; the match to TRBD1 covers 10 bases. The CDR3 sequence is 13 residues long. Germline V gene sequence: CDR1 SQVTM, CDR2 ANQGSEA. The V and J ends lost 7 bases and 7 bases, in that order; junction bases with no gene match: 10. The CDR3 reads CSATSGTGVEQYF. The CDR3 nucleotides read TGCAGCGCCACCTCCGGGACAGGGGTTGAGCAGTACTTC.

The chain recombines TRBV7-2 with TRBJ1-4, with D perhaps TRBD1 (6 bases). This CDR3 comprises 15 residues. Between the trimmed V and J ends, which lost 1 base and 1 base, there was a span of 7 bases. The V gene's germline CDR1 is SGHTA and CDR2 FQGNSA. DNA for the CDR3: TGTGCCAGCAGCTTAGGAGGGGGAACTAATGAAAAACTGTTTTTT. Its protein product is CASSLGGGTNEKLFF.

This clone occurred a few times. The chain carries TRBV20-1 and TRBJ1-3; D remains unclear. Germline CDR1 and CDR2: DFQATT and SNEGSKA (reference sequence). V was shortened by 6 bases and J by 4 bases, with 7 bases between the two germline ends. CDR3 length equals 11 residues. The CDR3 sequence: CSATLGNTIYF. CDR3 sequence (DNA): TGCAGTGCAACTTTAGGAAACACCATATATTTT.

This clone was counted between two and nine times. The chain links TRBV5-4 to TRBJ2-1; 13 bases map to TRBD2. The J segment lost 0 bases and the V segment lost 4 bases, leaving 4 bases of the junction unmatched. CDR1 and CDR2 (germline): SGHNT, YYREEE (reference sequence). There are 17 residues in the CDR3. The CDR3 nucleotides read TGTGCCAGCAGCGGAGGGACTAGCGGGAACTCCTACAATGAGCAGTTCTTC. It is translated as CASSGGTSGNSYNEQFF.

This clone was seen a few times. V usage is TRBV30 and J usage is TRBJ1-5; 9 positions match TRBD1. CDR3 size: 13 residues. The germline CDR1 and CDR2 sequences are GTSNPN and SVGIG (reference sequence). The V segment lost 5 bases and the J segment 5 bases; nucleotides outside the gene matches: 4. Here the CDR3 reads CAWGQGTHQPQHF. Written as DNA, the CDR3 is TGTGCCTGGGGACAGGGGACCCATCAGCCCCAGCATTTT.

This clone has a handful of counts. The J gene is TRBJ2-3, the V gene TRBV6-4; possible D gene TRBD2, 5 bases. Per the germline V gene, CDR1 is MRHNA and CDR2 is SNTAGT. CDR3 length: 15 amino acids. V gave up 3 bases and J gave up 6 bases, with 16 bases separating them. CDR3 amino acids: CASSEVPTRGDTQYF. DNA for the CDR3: TGTGCCAGCAGTGAGGTACCTACCCGCGGGGATACGCAGTATTTT.

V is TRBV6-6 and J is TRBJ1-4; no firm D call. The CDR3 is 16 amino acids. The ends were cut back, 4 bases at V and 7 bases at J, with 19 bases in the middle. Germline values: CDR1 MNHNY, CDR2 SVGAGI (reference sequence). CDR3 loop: CASSSPDRAGIEKLFF. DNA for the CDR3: TGTGCCAGCAGTTCACCTGATAGGGCCGGGATTGAAAAACTGTTTTTT.

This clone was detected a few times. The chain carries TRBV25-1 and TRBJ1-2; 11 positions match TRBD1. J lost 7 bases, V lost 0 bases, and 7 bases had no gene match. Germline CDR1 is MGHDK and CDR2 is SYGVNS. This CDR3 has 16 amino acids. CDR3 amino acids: CASSEYRTGGARGYTF. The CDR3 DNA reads TGTGCCAGCAGTGAATACCGGACAGGGGGCGCGCGTGGCTACACCTTC.

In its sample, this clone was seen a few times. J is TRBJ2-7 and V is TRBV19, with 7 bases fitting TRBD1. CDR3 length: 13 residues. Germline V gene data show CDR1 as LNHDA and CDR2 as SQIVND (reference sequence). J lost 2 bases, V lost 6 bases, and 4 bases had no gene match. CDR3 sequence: CASRGTATYEQYF. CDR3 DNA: TGTGCCAGTAGGGGGACAGCGACCTACGAGCAGTACTTC.

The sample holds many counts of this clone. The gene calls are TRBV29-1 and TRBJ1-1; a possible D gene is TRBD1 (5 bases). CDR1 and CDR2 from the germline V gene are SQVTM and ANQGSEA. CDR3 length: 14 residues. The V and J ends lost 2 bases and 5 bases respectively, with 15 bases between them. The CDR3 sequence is CSVERGPQGTEAFF. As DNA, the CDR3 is TGCAGCGTTGAAAGGGGCCCCCAGGGAACTGAAGCTTTCTTT.

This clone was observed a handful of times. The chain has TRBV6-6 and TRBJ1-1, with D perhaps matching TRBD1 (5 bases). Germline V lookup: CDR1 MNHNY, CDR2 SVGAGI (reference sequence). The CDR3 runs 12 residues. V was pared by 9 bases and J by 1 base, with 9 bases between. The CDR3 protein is CASTTGNTEAFF. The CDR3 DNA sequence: TGTGCCAGTACCACAGGGAACACTGAAGCTTTCTTT.

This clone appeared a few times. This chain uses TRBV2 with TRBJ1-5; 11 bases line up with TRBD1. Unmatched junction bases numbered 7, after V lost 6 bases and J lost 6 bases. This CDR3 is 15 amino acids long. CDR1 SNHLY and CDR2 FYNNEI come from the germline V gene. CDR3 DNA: TGTGCCAGCAGGGCAGGACAGGGGGCGTTTCAGCCCCAGCATTTT. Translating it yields CASRAGQGAFQPQHF.

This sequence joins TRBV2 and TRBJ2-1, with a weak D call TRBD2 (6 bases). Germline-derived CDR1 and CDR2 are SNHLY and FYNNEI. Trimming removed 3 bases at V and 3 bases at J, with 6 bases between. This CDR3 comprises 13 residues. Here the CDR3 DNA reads TGTGCCAGCAGTGACGGGAGCTACAATGAGCAGTTCTTC. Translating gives CASSDGSYNEQFF.

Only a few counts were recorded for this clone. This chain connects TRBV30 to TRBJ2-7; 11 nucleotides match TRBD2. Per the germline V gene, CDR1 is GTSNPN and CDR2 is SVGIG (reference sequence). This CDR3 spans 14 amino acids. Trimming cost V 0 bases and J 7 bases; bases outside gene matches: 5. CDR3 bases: TGTGCCTGGAGTGTACTAGCGGGAGCTGGTGAGCAGTACTTC. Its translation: CAWSVLAGAGEQYF.

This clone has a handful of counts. The CDR3 region is CASSRRAGELFF. CDR3 DNA: TGTGCCAGCTCTAGGCGGGCCGGGGAGCTGTTTTTT. The rearrangement uses TRBV6-5 and TRBJ2-2; weak D call: TRBD2 (5 bases). CDR3 length equals 12 residues. V lost 8 bases, J lost 6 bases, and 10 bases lay in between. Germline loops: CDR1 MNHEY, CDR2 SVGAGI.

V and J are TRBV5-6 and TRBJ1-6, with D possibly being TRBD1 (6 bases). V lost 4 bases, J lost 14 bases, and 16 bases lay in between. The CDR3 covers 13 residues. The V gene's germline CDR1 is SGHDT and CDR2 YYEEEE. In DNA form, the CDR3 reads TGTGCCAGCAGCGCGTCGGGGGGGGCCGCCCTCCACTTT. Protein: CASSASGGAALHF.

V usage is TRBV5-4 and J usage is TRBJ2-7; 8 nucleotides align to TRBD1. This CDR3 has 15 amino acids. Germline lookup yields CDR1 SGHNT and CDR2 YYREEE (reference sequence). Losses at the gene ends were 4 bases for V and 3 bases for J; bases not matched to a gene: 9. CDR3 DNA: TGTGCCAGCAGCCCCACCGGGACAGGAAACTACGAGCAGTACTTC. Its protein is CASSPTGTGNYEQYF.

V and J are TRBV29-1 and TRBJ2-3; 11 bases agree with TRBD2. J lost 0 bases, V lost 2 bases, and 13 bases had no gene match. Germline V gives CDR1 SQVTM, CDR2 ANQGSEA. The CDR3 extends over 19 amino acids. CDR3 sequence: CSVELRLAGTISSTDTQYF. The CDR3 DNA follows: TGCAGCGTTGAATTGAGACTAGCGGGGACCATTTCTAGCACAGATACGCAGTATTTT.

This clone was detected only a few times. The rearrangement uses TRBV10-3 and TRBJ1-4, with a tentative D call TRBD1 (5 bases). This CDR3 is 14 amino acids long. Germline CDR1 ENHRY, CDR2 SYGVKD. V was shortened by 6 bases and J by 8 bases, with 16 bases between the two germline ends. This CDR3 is CAISDSASTEKLFF. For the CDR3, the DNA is TGTGCCATCAGCGACAGTGCCTCTACCGAAAAACTGTTTTTT.